Sequencing of this T cell receptor (beta chain) was carried out in a study of post-analysis software for immune sequencing data (dated by TCRdb to between 2015 and 2017). In the study overall: Recorded disease courses included relapsing-remitting, secondary progressive and progressive-relapsing multiple sclerosis, with some patients lacking subtype annotation. The patient repertoires were compared against roughly 12 previously published healthy control repertoires obtained from donors aged about 6 to 25 years. A subset of samples was prepared in parallel using single-end sample barcoding, then pooled and co-amplified after Illumina adapter ligation.

About this clonotype: This receptor's antigen is unknown. One base away there is no much larger clone; base qualities are not given.

Trimming accounts for 7 bases at V and 0 bases at J, while the number of junction bases matched to no gene is 11. CDR1 is given as DFQATT and CDR2 as SNEGSKA, both from the germline V gene (reference sequence). The CDR3 runs 17 amino acids, cysteine and phenylalanine included. The read is trimmed to its CDR3 DNA, 51 bases read in frame from base 1. What the study reported, not specific to this receptor: Direct clustering with F measure showed strong co-clustering of samples prepared in the same batch, prompting a batch-effect correction. Several TRBV segments, including TRBV5-6, TRBV5-1 and TRBV20-1, were significantly more frequent in patients than controls. Compared with controls, multiple sclerosis patients had significantly lower normalized Chao1 diversity, a finding suggesting substantial peripheral T-cell clonal expansion. The control group was slightly older than the multiple sclerosis patient group.

To demonstrate the VDJtools post-analysis software, TCR beta repertoires were profiled from the peripheral blood of 10 to 15 young patients with multiple sclerosis. The patients with multiple sclerosis were children and adolescents between roughly 6 and 17 years of age. The receptor library was made with PCR. Sequenced on an Illumina HiSeq 2500. To reduce PCR and sequencing biases, unique molecular identifiers were incorporated into the TCR beta cDNA libraries. Roughly 500,000 cDNA molecules were obtained per 1 to 10 million input T cells, so each molecule approximated one T cell. The same protocol used for the earlier healthy control dataset was applied to prepare and sequence the patient libraries. Within a given batch, samples were prepared together, multiplexed and sequenced on the same HiSeq lane. On the authors' methods: MIGEC was used to process the raw barcoded reads, and molecular identifier groups with only a single read were discarded before consensus assembly and CDR3 extraction. VDJtools was used for post-analysis of the clonotype tables, and diversity was normalized by down-sampling every dataset to the size of the smallest sample. Repertoire overlap clustering matched CDR3 amino acid but not nucleotide sequences to correct batch-related cross-sample contamination. TCRdb reprocessed the public reads (quality trimming at Q25 with fastp, clone calling with MiXCR) and kept in-frame beta chains. Each record represents a unique CDR3 protein, reported with the most common genes and DNA among its rows. It is TCRdb's table, rather than the study itself, that gives the V and J calls and clone size. A total of a few hundred thousand distinct CDR3 sequences appear in this sample, 40% to 55% of them only once. The ten largest clones represent about 12% of the sample.

This TCR was recovered from a girl aged 10-17 years with multiple sclerosis. In this chain, TRBV20-1 is recombined with TRBJ2-3; the junction holds 12 bases that match TRBD2. Sequencing used blood. The DNA sequence is given as TGCAGTGTTCGACTAGCGGGAGCTGGAGGTAGCACAGATACGCAGTATTTT. It encodes CSVRLAGAGGSTDTQYF.